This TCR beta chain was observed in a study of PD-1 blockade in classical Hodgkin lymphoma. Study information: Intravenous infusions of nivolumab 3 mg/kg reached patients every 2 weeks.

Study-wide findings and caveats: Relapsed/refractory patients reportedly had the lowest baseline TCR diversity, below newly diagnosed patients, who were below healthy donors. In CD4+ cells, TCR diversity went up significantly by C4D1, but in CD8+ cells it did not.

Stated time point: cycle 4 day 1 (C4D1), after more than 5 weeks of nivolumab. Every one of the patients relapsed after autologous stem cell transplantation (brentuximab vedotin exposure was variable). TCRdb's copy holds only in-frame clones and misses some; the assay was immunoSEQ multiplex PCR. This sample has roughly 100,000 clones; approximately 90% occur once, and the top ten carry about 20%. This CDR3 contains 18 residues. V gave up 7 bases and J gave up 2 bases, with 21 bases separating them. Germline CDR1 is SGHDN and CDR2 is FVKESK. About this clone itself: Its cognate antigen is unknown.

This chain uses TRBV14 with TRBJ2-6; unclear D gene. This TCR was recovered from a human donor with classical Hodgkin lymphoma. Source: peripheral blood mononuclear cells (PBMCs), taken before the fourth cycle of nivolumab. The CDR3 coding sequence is TGTGCCAGCACCCCCGTTGGGGTTCAGGCTACTGGGGCCAACGTCCTGACTTTC. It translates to CASTPVGVQATGANVLTF.